This T cell receptor (beta chain) was recovered during a study of T cells after yellow fever vaccination. Overall study findings and caveats: Overall, a small share of clonotypes was seen in both CD4 and CD8 compartments. Re-detected after boosting: most primary clones, more than 95% of CD4 and 80% to 90% of CD8. The bulk population could contribute abundant contaminating clonotypes to FACS-sorted repertoires.

About this clonotype itself: The antigen is unknown.

Via MiXCR, TCRdb re-called the 5' RACE reads, giving one row per CDR3 protein. Here the sample spans nearly 350,000 distinct CDR3 sequences, roughly 8.3% being singletons. Germline V gene lookup returns CDR1 DFQATT and CDR2 SNEGSKA (reference sequence). The CDR3 consists of 11 residues. V gave up 6 bases and J gave up 3 bases, with 9 bases separating them. The chain carries TRBV20-1 and TRBJ2-7; TRBD2 might be the D (5 bases). The material sequenced was PBMCs, taken approximately 40 days after the first yellow fever vaccination. This TCR derives from a man between 18 and 35 years old who received the YFV17D yellow fever vaccine. DNA of the CDR3: TGCAGTGCATACGGGGACTACGAGCAGTACTTC. Encoded protein: CSAYGDYEQYF.